The 5 T cell receptor beta chains given below trace back to one sample, sequenced in a study of blood T cell repertoires in COVID-19. Libraries were prepared by immunoSEQ multiplex PCR; TCRdb keeps only in-frame clonotypes and omits some of them. The repertoire holds 250,000 to 300,000 clones, with roughly 88% as singletons. The specimen sequenced was peripheral blood. These receptors were taken from a woman in her 70s with acute or convalescent COVID-19.

The CDR3 loop reads CASSQVKWGDRVNYGYTF. CDR3 nucleotide sequence: TGCGCCAGCAGTCAAGTTAAGTGGGGGGACAGGGTAAACTATGGCTACACCTTC. The V and J genes are TRBV23-1 and TRBJ1-2, with 9 bases lining up with TRBD1. TRBV23-1 is flagged as an ORF with uncertain function. The CDR3 is 18 residues long. Trimming took 2 bases from V and 2 from J; bases not matched to a gene: 12.

This clone has more than one count but fewer than ten. V is TRBV7-9 and J is TRBJ1-1; possibly TRBD1 for D (6 bases). The CDR3 has 14 residues. CDR1 is SEHNR and CDR2 is FQNEAQ in the germline V gene (reference sequence). V was shortened by 3 bases and J by 1 base, with 9 bases between the two germline ends. CDR3 coding DNA: TGTGCCAGCAGCTTGGACAGTTCGAACACTGAAGCTTTCTTT. This gives the protein CASSLDSSNTEAFF.

This clone was detected only once. The rearrangement links TRBV27 to TRBJ1-5; D is perhaps TRBD1 (6 bases). Trimming cost V 6 bases and J 5 bases, with 14 bases left between them. The germline V gene has CDR1 MNHEY and CDR2 SMNVEV (reference sequence). This CDR3 spans 14 amino acids. The CDR3 sequence: CASRNQGIDQPQHF. The DNA for the CDR3 is TGTGCCAGCAGGAACCAGGGGATCGATCAGCCCCAGCATTTT.

The chain employs TRBV19 and TRBJ2-4; 12 bases fit TRBD1. With 8 bases clipped from V and 7 bases from J, the junction kept 12 bases outside the gene matches. The CDR3 totals 16 residues. Germline loops: CDR1 LNHDA, CDR2 SQIVND (reference sequence). Written as DNA, the CDR3 is TGTGCCAGTGGGGCCGGGACAGGGGGCTGGATGAACATTCAGTACTTC. This translates into CASGAGTGGWMNIQYF.

The chain couples TRBV7-2 to TRBJ2-3; D unresolved. The V end lost 4 bases, the J end lost 4 bases, and 6 bases lay between the germline ends. The CDR3 consists of 12 residues. CDR1 is SGHTA, CDR2 FQGNSA, per germline. CDR3 protein: CASSSQSDTQYF. As DNA, the CDR3 is TGTGCCAGCAGCTCGCAGTCAGATACGCAGTATTTT.